The clone carrying this T cell receptor (beta chain) was found a few times. Its antigen remains unknown. Template switching supplied a universal primer site; unique molecular identifiers were carried on the cDNA. A single record per CDR3 protein comes from TCRdb applying MiXCR to the 5' RACE reads. The repertoire holds hundreds of thousands of distinct CDR3 sequences, with more than 9% as singletons. The data were obtained in a study of identical twins. CDR1 and CDR2 from the germline V gene are SSHAT and FNYEAQ (reference sequence). This CDR3 contains 16 residues. V was clipped by 1 base and J by 2 bases, with 12 bases between them. Study outcomes and limitations: The study reached conclusions through statistical analysis that was cross-sectional, not following the same donors. Abundant beta clonotypes from cord blood bore fewer insertions; memory repertoires lacked this pattern.

These data were also filed under a second study, of yellow fever vaccine responses in identical twins.

This sequence joins TRBV7-7 and TRBJ2-1; possibly TRBD1 or TRBD2 for D (5 bases each). Sequenced input: PBMCs. The receptor's source is a woman in her late teens or twenties in good health. CDR3 nucleotides: TGTGCCAGCAGCTTAGGCCAGGGAGTCGCCTACAATGAGCAGTTCTTC. Amino acids: CASSLGQGVAYNEQFF.